This paragraph covers one T cell receptor (beta chain) sequence. Its antigen is currently unknown. The treatment: around 19 received Ad26.COV2.S at low or high dose, single or two shots; roughly five received placebo; per-sample allocation not given. Day 63 after the first injection of vaccine or placebo was the sampling time. Ad26.COV2.S expressed prefusion-stabilized spike from the original Wuhan strain. The method was immunoSEQ multiplex PCR; TCRdb's version includes in-frame clones alone and lacks a portion of them. The sample includes some 500,000 clones, approximately 89% seen only once; the top ten take just over 2.5%. V lost 1 base, J lost 7 bases, and 6 bases stayed unmatched. This CDR3 has 15 amino acids. Per the germline V gene, CDR1 is SGHDN and CDR2 is FVKESK. This entry comes from a study of Ad26.COV2.S vaccination and SARS-CoV-2 variants. Overall study context: Intramuscular Ad26.COV2.S at 5x10^10 or 1x10^11 viral particles.

Study observations and caveats: It was reported that spike-specific CD8+ and CD4+ T cell responses were substantially broad after vaccination.

This receptor was taken from a person aged 18-65 years who received the Ad26.COV2.S COVID-19 vaccine or a placebo. This specimen consisted of peripheral blood, obtained in a trial of Ad26.COV2.S vaccine versus placebo. V gene TRBV14 combines with J gene TRBJ1-4; 7 bases line up with TRBD1. Here the CDR3 reads CASSQGGTVVEKLFF. The CDR3 DNA follows: TGTGCCAGCAGCCAAGGCGGGACAGTAGTTGAAAAACTGTTTTTT.